This T cell receptor beta chain derives from a study of cytomegalovirus exposure and HLA in healthy donors. Study-wide background: Assignment to the Caucasian-associated ancestry cluster applied to approximately 80% of the 300 to 500 genotyped donors.

The study ran its PCR with 60 Vbeta and 13 Jbeta primers. Only in-frame clones appear in the TCRdb table, and some are missing; sequencing was by immunoSEQ multiplex PCR. The sample has 160,000 or so clones; approximately 82% are singletons. Study findings and constraints: It was likely that a cluster of highly shared sequence variants was a sequencing artifact. 87-base-pair reads could not separate some V segments, including TRBV6-2 and TRBV6-3. Both high specificity and high sensitivity reportedly marked the classifier's diagnosis of cytomegalovirus status.

As concerns this clone: Its antigen is not identified.

Germline V gene sequence: CDR1 SGHDT, CDR2 YYEEEE. CDR3 length: 15 amino acids. V was cut by 3 bases and J by 7 bases, with 20 bases left in between. The V gene is TRBV5-6, the J gene TRBJ2-7; D might be TRBD2 (5 bases). This TCR derives from a woman aged 50 to 60 in good health and CMV-seropositive. Sample: PBMCs. The CDR3 sequence is CASSWDAGPPGEQYF. CDR3 sequence (DNA): TGTGCCAGCAGCTGGGATGCCGGGCCTCCGGGGGAGCAGTACTTC.